One and the same sample provided the 18 T cell receptor beta chains below, sequenced in a study of blood T cell repertoires in COVID-19. The protocol was immunoSEQ multiplex PCR, while the TCRdb copy is restricted to in-frame clones and leaves out a portion. This sample has 150,000 to 200,000 clones, with roughly 88% found just once. Sequencing was performed on peripheral blood. The source of these receptors is a human donor with active or convalescent COVID-19. The donor label of this sample is uncertain.

The chain joins TRBV6-1 to TRBJ2-4; possibly TRBD1 for D (5 bases). The V gene's germline CDR1 is MNHNS and CDR2 SASEGT. Trimming removed 0 bases from V and 0 bases from J, with 12 bases in between. There are 17 residues in the CDR3. CDR3 sequence (DNA): TGTGCCAGCAGTGAAGCGATCAGGGTGTTAGCCAAAAACATTCAGTACTTC. It codes for CASSEAIRVLAKNIQYF.

This rearrangement joins TRBV5-1 to TRBJ1-1; TRBD1 matches at 8 bases. From germline, CDR1 is SGHRS and CDR2 YFSETQ. The junction had 2 bases not matched to a gene; V was cut back by 0 bases and J by 1 base. The CDR3 extends over 15 amino acids. CDR3 sequence (DNA): TGCGCCAGCAGCTTGGAAGGACAGGGGAACACTGAAGCTTTCTTT. This encodes CASSLEGQGNTEAFF.

The V gene is TRBV15, the J gene TRBJ2-2, with D possibly matching TRBD1 (6 bases). V was trimmed by 4 bases and J by 9 bases, leaving 18 bases between them. Germline CDR1 LNHNV, CDR2 YYDKDF (reference sequence). The CDR3 length is 15 residues. CDR3 sequence: CATSTRTVRSRELFF. The CDR3 DNA follows: TGTGCCACCAGCACTAGGACAGTGAGGTCCCGGGAGCTGTTTTTT.

This clone occurred a few times. The CDR3 here is CASRRQPNQPQHF. CDR3 nucleotides: TGTGCCAGCAGAAGACAACCCAATCAGCCCCAGCATTTT. The chain links TRBV28 to TRBJ1-5; no clear D. Trimming took 6 bases from V and 3 from J, leaving 9 bases between them. The CDR3 is 13 amino acids. Germline V gene sequence: CDR1 MDHEN, CDR2 SYDVKM.

The chain recombines TRBV7-3 with TRBJ1-1; no definite D call. V was cut by 2 bases and J by 4 bases, with 11 bases left in between. The CDR3 length is 14 residues. Germline V gene sequence: CDR1 SGHTA, CDR2 FQGTGA. The CDR3 DNA reads TGTGCCAGCAGCTTAGTCGGAGGTAGCACTGAAGCTTTCTTT. Translated, it gives CASSLVGGSTEAFF.

The V gene is TRBV27, the J gene TRBJ1-4, with D perhaps matching TRBD1 (6 bases). Germline assignment: CDR1 MNHEY and CDR2 SMNVEV (reference sequence). The V end lost 5 bases, the J end lost 7 bases, and 14 bases lay between the germline ends. The CDR3 spans 14 residues. CDR3 sequence reads: CASSTQGYGEKLFF. The CDR3 DNA reads as TGTGCCAGCAGTACACAGGGATACGGTGAAAAACTGTTTTTT.

The chain links TRBV20-1 to TRBJ2-1; TRBD1 is a possible D gene (6 bases). Trimming removed 3 bases at V and 14 bases at J, with 32 bases between. CDR1 and CDR2 (germline): DFQATT, SNEGSKA (reference sequence). This CDR3 has 17 amino acids. CDR3 region: CSASGVGGRPSSPEEFF. DNA of the CDR3: TGCAGTGCTAGTGGCGTTGGGGGCCGTCCCTCATCCCCCGAGGAGTTCTTC.

The gene calls are TRBV6-5 and TRBJ2-3; tentative D call: TRBD1 (6 bases). Germline V gene data show CDR1 as MNHEY and CDR2 as SVGAGI. Trimming shortened V by 6 bases and J by 2 bases, and 12 bases separated the two germline ends. This CDR3 is 14 amino acids long. CDR3 region: CASRRDTVTDTQYF. For the CDR3, the DNA is TGTGCCAGCAGAAGGGACACCGTCACAGATACGCAGTATTTT.

The chain is built from TRBV20-1 and TRBJ1-1; D is unresolved. The germline CDR1 and CDR2 sequences are DFQATT and SNEGSKA (reference sequence). The CDR3 totals 8 residues. The V and J ends lost 7 bases and 10 bases respectively, with 7 bases between them. CDR3 residues: CSVSSAFF. Written as DNA, the CDR3 is TGCAGTGTTTCTTCAGCTTTCTTT.

The gene calls are TRBV12-3 or TRBV12-4 and TRBJ1-5; TRBD1 matches 10 bases. This CDR3 has 13 amino acids. V gave up 5 bases and J gave up 11 bases; unmatched junction bases: 6. This chain's CDR3 is CASSITGTGAQHF. As DNA, the CDR3 is TGTGCCAGCAGTATTACCGGGACAGGGGCCCAGCATTTT.

The chain carries TRBV7-6 and TRBJ2-3; TRBD2 aligns across 8 bases. CDR3 length equals 17 residues. V was clipped by 1 base and J by 1 base; unmatched bases: 7. The germline V gene encodes CDR1 SGHVS and CDR2 FNYEAQ. CDR3 sequence reads: CASSLVVPAGGTDTQYF. The CDR3 nucleotides are TGTGCCAGCAGCTTAGTTGTGCCAGCGGGGGGCACAGATACGCAGTATTTT.

The rearrangement links TRBV6-2 or TRBV6-3 to TRBJ2-5; D not resolved. V was clipped by 7 bases and J by 5 bases, with 14 bases between them. Germline CDR1 is MNHEY and CDR2 is SVGEGT. The CDR3 spans 13 residues. The CDR3, as DNA: TGTGCCAGCAACCCTGAGGCGAGGGAGACCCAGTACTTC. Encoded protein: CASNPEARETQYF.

The V gene is TRBV2, the J gene TRBJ1-2; 8 bases line up with TRBD1. The germline V gene has CDR1 SNHLY and CDR2 FYNNEI. Germline trimming cut 6 bases from V and 7 bases from J; bases unmatched to any gene: 10. This CDR3 contains 14 residues. The CDR3 reads CASRVRTGSGGYTF. The CDR3 DNA reads TGTGCCAGCAGAGTACGGACAGGGTCGGGTGGCTACACCTTC.

V gene TRBV6-6 combines with J gene TRBJ1-5; D remains ambiguous. Germline V gene lookup returns CDR1 MNHNY and CDR2 SVGAGI (reference sequence). There are 14 residues in the CDR3. Trimming left V 2 bases short and J 6 bases short, with 11 bases between. The CDR3 is CASSYAGEGQPQHF. The CDR3 bases are TGTGCCAGCAGTTACGCGGGCGAAGGTCAGCCCCAGCATTTT.

The rearrangement joins TRBV11-2 to TRBJ2-7; weak D call: TRBD1 (6 bases). Germline CDR1 SGHAT, CDR2 FQNNGV. The V and J ends lost 2 bases and 5 bases respectively, with 16 bases between them. This CDR3 comprises 15 residues. The CDR3 DNA sequence: TGTGCCAGCAGCTTACGGTCACAGGGTGGCCACGAGCAGTACTTC. Translated: CASSLRSQGGHEQYF.

This sequence joins TRBV19 and TRBJ1-3; 7 nucleotides align to TRBD1. CDR1 is LNHDA and CDR2 is SQIVND in the germline V gene (reference sequence). V shed 8 bases and J 2 bases; nucleotides not matched to a gene: 3. The CDR3 covers 13 residues. The CDR3, as DNA: TGTGCCAGTTCCCAGGGGGCTGGAAACACCATATATTTT. The encoded protein is CASSQGAGNTIYF.

The sample holds a few counts of this clone. The CDR3 DNA is TGTGCCAGCAGTATTGAGGGTAACTATGGCTACACCTTC. The encoded protein is CASSIEGNYGYTF. V is TRBV28 and J is TRBJ1-2, with D hard to call. The CDR3 is made up of 13 amino acids. Between the trimmed V and J ends, which lost 5 bases and 1 base, there was a span of 8 bases. Germline V gives CDR1 MDHEN, CDR2 SYDVKM.

The V and J genes are TRBV28 and TRBJ1-6; the match to TRBD1 covers 9 bases. Germline V lookup: CDR1 MDHEN, CDR2 SYDVKM. With V trimmed by 6 bases and J by 9 bases, 9 bases remained unmatched. The CDR3 is made up of 15 amino acids. DNA of the CDR3: TGTGCCAGCAGACACAGGGGGCGAGGTCCTTCACCCCTCCACTTT. This gives the protein CASRHRGRGPSPLHF.